This TCR beta chain was sequenced during a study of T cells after yellow fever vaccination. One entry per CDR3 protein, called by TCRdb with MiXCR from the 5' RACE reads. The sample has some 110,000 distinct CDR3 sequences; around 8% are singletons. CDR1 SGHTA and CDR2 FQGNSA come from the germline V gene. Unmatched junction bases numbered 7, after V lost 1 base and J lost 3 bases. The CDR3 loop spans 19 amino acids. There are a few counts of this clonotype. The receptor comes from a man between 25 and 39 years old who received the YFV17D yellow fever vaccine. The sample here was CD8+ T cells sorted from PBMCs, taken 45 days after the yellow fever booster vaccination. The rearrangement uses TRBV7-2 and TRBJ2-3; 16 bases agree with TRBD2. The CDR3 coding sequence is TGTGCCAGCAGCTTAGGGCTAGGGACTAGCGGGAGGGTTACAGATACGCAGTATTTT. Residues: CASSLGLGTSGRVTDTQYF.